This T cell receptor beta chain was sequenced in a study of blood T cells in healthy people across ages. Together with a sample-barcoded 5' primer, a J-beta primer mix was included in a second PCR lasting roughly 6 to 12 cycles. TCRdb re-called the 5' RACE reads with MiXCR, one entry per CDR3 protein. The sample records some 730,000 distinct CDR3 sequences, 22% being singletons. The CDR3 is 13 residues long. The V and J ends lost 0 bases and 8 bases respectively, with 7 bases between them. Per the germline V gene, CDR1 is SGHDN and CDR2 is FVKESK. The genes are TRBV14 and TRBJ1-4; D is unclear. The sequencing input was blood. The receptor was derived from a man aged 70-80 years in good health. The CDR3 here is CASSQDRQEKLFF. For the CDR3, the DNA is TGTGCCAGCAGCCAAGATCGGCAGGAAAAACTGTTTTTT. Together with reference TRBV14 and TRBJ1-4, the CDR3 gives the full variable domain: EAGVTQFPSHSVIEKGQTVTLRCDPISGHDNLYWYRRVMGKEIKFLLHFVKESKQDESGMPNNRFLAERTGGTYSTLKVQPAELEDSGVYFCASSQDRQEKLFFGSGTQLSVL.